The entry below describes one T cell receptor beta chain. Its target antigen remains unknown. A much larger clone sits a single nucleotide away, making a read error possible. TCR beta CDR3 regions were amplified from RNA transcripts. A first-round RT-PCR of the TCR CDR3 used the HTBI primer set with the Qiagen OneStep RT-PCR kit. A second multiplex PCR round built the libraries, followed by size selection and purification. Libraries were sequenced paired-end with 100 bp reads on an Illumina HiSeq2000. The source study handled its data this way. SOAPnuke was used to process the raw data, with reads discarded if the reads contained adapters or uncalled bases, had a mean Phred below 15, or lacked an exact constant-primer or identifier match. COPE v1.2.5 was used to merge high-quality paired reads, and clonotypes were defined as unique nucleotide sequences. MiTCR v1.1 was used to align clonotypes to the IMGT TRBV, TRBD and TRBJ reference segments. The analysis included only V-J combinations with a frequency above 0.0001, which together covered around 99% of the repertoires. The TCS score was defined as the ratio of F50 (clonal expansion) to E x V (chaos), calculated using BLOSUM62-based TCRdist between CDR3 peptides within each V-J. Welch's t-statistics and random forest reduced 514 V-J features to 10 to 15, which were used in a naive Bayes classifier (R e1071). The Morisita-Horn index was used to measure how similar the thyroid and blood repertoires were. The public sequencing data were trimmed at Q25 with fastp and processed into clonotypes with MiXCR by TCRdb, which kept only in-frame beta chains. Every entry covers one CDR3 protein and lists the most common genes and DNA from its rows. The V and J calls were not made by the authors but by TCRdb's processing. Counted in this sample were about 680,000 distinct CDR3 sequences; over 35% of them appeared once. The top ten clonotypes cover more than 25% of the sample.

The V end loses 5 bases and the J end loses 0 bases, and a stretch of 11 bases separates them. Inclusive of the bounding cysteine and phenylalanine, the CDR3 is 14 residues long. Only the CDR3 DNA stays, 42 bases, in frame from base 1. The germline V gene (reference sequence) specifies SEHNR as CDR1 and FQNEAQ as CDR2. This entry comes from a study of T cells in Graves' hyperthyroidism and ophthalmopathy (dated by TCRdb to between 2018 and 2021). Context from the whole study: Peripheral blood was sampled at the time of initial diagnosis, prior to any treatment. Prospective prediction of ophthalmopathy was tested in an independent validation cohort of some 19 hyperthyroidism patients and some 17 patients who later progressed to ophthalmopathy. Once sampling was done, hyperthyroidism patients were given methimazole at a starting dose of 30 mg daily, whereas ophthalmopathy patients were given high-dose intravenous methylprednisolone. Thyroid tissue and blood T-cell repertoires from roughly 6 Graves' hyperthyroidism patients were also compared in the study. TCR V-J signatures able to tell the groups apart were searched for in a discovery cohort of 90 to 100 patients, of whom 43 had Graves' ophthalmopathy and some 60 had stable Graves' hyperthyroidism. The 100 discovery patients were divided at random into training and test sets in a 7:3 ratio. According to the paper, TCR Vbeta CDR3 sequencing was carried out on over 130 peripheral blood samples, which came from 40 to 45 ophthalmopathy, around 74 hyperthyroidism and some 17 progressor patients. The study at large found these results: In cross-validation, a model built on a 13 V-J signature told ophthalmopathy apart from stable hyperthyroidism with over 85% sensitivity and roughly 82% specificity, and in testing the same model reached 80%/75%. Sample size was not statistically predetermined, and investigators were not blinded to group allocation. During validation, the model predicted progression to ophthalmopathy a median of about 5.9 months ahead of onset, with around 71% sensitivity and around 72% specificity. Most expanded thyroid clonotypes (frequency above 0.001) were also detected in blood, a finding suggesting that blood repertoires may reflect thyroid immune responses.

Stable Graves' hyperthyroidism was defined as the absence of progression to ophthalmopathy over 18 months of follow-up. Hyperthyroidism patients were aged 18 to 65 years and newly diagnosed, with disease duration of less than 2 months. Any patient with an uncontrolled infection, another autoimmune disease, pregnancy or lactation was excluded. Diagnoses were established on the basis of clinical symptoms, serum thyroxine and TRAb, thyroid ultrasound, and orbital computed tomography. Ficoll-Paque density gradient centrifugation was used to isolate PBMCs from 9.5 to 10 ml of fresh peripheral blood. Total RNA was extracted with Trizol reagent, and quality was checked on an Agilent 2100 Bioanalyzer.

The sequence is built from TRBV7-9 and TRBJ2-7; no D segment can be confidently identified. Material for sequencing was blood. This TCR was sampled from a woman in her thirties or forties with Graves' hyperthyroidism. The DNA reads TGTGCCAGCAGCCTTAGACGGGCCTCCTACGAGCAGTACTTC. Translated, it gives CASSLRRASYEQYF.